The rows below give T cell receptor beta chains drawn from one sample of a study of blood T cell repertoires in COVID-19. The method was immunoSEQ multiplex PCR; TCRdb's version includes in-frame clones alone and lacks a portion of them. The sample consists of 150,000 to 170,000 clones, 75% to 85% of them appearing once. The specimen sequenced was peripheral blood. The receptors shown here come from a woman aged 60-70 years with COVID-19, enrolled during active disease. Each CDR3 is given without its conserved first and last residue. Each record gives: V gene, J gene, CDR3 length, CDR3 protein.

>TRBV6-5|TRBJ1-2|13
ASTSRTGGNYGYT
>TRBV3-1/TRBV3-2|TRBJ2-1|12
ASSQVPGGNEQF
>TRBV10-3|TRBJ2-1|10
AISESQEGQF
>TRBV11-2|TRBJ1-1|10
ASSLRGYHAF
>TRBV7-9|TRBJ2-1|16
ASSLTSGGASAYNEQF
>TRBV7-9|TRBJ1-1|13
ASSLDRPRGGEAF
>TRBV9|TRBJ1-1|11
ASSVGPDTEAF
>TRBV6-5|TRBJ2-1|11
ASVRDREGEQF
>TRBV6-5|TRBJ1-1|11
ATRTGVNTEAF
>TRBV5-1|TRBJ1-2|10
ASSLTDYGYT
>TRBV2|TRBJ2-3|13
ASSVPGLAADTQY
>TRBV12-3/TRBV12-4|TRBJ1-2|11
ASTPNRDAGYT
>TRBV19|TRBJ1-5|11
ASSQDRGEPQH
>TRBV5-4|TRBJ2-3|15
ASSPGTSGRNTDTQY
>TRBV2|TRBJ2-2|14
ASRGPLAGVTGELF